Detailed here is one TCR beta chain. Its antigen remains undetermined. Base qualities were left out, and no much larger clone turns up one base away. Patients with a history of autoimmune disease or receiving systemic immunosuppression were excluded from the trial. Peripheral blood for TCR sequencing was collected from all dose cohorts at baseline, on cycle 4 day 1, and on cycle 7 day 1. The samples were drawn from a first-in-human, open-label, multicenter phase I dose-escalation trial of ivuxolimab. Adults with locally advanced or metastatic melanoma, renal cell, hepatocellular, or head and neck squamous cell carcinoma were enrolled in the trial. Before TCR sequencing, CD4+ T cells and CD8+ T cells from peripheral blood were sorted into separate populations. This record belongs to a study of OX40 agonist ivuxolimab in advanced cancers. Regarding the complete study: The costimulatory receptor OX40 (CD134) was targeted by ivuxolimab, a fully human IgG2 agonistic monoclonal antibody. Intravenous ivuxolimab was administered to patients every 2 weeks at six dose levels: 0.01, 0.1, 0.3, 1.5, 3 and 10 mg/kg. Of the approximately 53 patients in dose escalation, 19 had hepatocellular carcinoma, roughly 15 had melanoma, 9 had renal cell carcinoma and 9 had head and neck cancer. A male proportion of roughly 80% and a mean age of approximately 61 years, ranging from about 23 to 90, were recorded for the dose-escalation cohort. Patients were allowed to have had prior anti-PD-1, anti-PD-L1 or anti-CTLA-4 therapy, and roughly two fifths of the dose-escalation patients had been treated with checkpoint inhibitors. Three dose-escalation patients achieved partial responses, one with hepatocellular carcinoma and two with cutaneous melanoma. Peripheral TCRbeta sequencing aimed to test whether ivuxolimab altered TCR sequence diversity and caused clonal T-cell expansion. The paper reports the monotherapy dose-escalation portion (N = 52 patients) of the phase I ivuxolimab trial.

Genomic DNA was extracted from sorted cells for sequencing of the TCRbeta CDR3 region. The immunoSEQ Assay was used for sequencing of TCRbeta CDR3 regions. The source is immuneACCESS, and TCRdb retained only in-frame sequences with V and J called. Part of the clones is not carried over; for the studies checked, unresolved V genes explain less than half of this, and the remainder is unexplained. This sample lists around 53,000 clones; 80% to 90% were detected once. The ten most abundant clones make up around 6.9% of the sample. Points the paper makes about the study in general: Low levels of normalized T-cell clonal expansion were also seen in some patients who did not respond. On average, CD8+ T cells showed more expanded clones than CD4+ T cells after ivuxolimab. In the 0.1-3.0 mg/kg groups, partial responders were among the patients with the lowest normalized peripheral clonal expansion, particularly in CD8+ T cells. Clonal expansion of both CD4+ and CD8+ blood T cells was observed from baseline to week 6 at doses 0.1 to 3.0 mg/kg. Antigen specificity was not determined for the clonally expanded peripheral T cells.

From its cysteine to its phenylalanine, the CDR3 spans 14 amino acids. Only the CDR3 portion is preserved as DNA: 42 bases, with reading frame beginning at the first base. The CDR1 and CDR2 encoded by the germline V gene are MNHNS and SASEGT. V sheds 10 bases and J sheds 4 bases, leaving 14 bases between their ends. The input for sequencing was CD4+ or CD8+ T cells sorted from blood, taken in a trial of the OX40 agonist ivuxolimab. This clonotype was obtained from an adult with an advanced solid tumor such as melanoma, head and neck, liver or kidney cancer. The V and J genes are TRBV6-1 and TRBJ1-6; no D gene is confidently identified. CDR3 loop: CATTLERYNSPLHF. The nucleotide sequence is given as TGTGCCACCACGTTAGAGAGGTATAATTCACCCCTCCACTTT.